The clone carrying this T cell receptor beta chain has a handful of counts. Its antigen remains unidentified. The authors ran a second PCR of 7 to 11 cycles using a sample-barcoded 5' primer and a J-beta primer mix. Each CDR3 protein gets one entry after TCRdb re-called the 5' RACE reads with MiXCR. The sample contains 1.5 million to 2 million distinct CDR3 sequences, about 30% of which appear only once. The data stem from a study of blood T cells in healthy people across ages. Study in general: Capture by template switching was about one barcoded beta molecule per two T cells.

Whole-study results and caveats: The unknown donor CMV status may have confounded expanded clonotype changes.

V gave up 2 bases and J gave up 5 bases, with 12 bases separating them. CDR1 is SGHTA, CDR2 FQGNSA, per germline. The CDR3 consists of 14 residues. The sample comprised blood. The V gene is TRBV7-2, the J gene TRBJ2-5; D gene uncertain. The clonotype comes from a woman in her 30s in good health. The CDR3 region is CASSLRQPPETQYF. Here the CDR3 DNA reads TGTGCCAGCAGCTTAAGGCAGCCCCCGGAGACCCAGTACTTC.